These 20 T cell receptor beta chains were all obtained from the same sample, sequenced in a study of T cells after yellow fever vaccination. TCRdb re-analysed the 5' RACE reads in MiXCR, keeping a single row per CDR3 protein. The table has about 330,000 distinct CDR3 sequences, approximately 7% seen once; the top ten hold roughly a sixth. The starting material was PBMCs, obtained roughly seven weeks after the first yellow fever vaccination. The receptors were sampled from a young man who received the YFV17D yellow fever vaccine.

About this clonotype: The junction departs from the called germline gene at one end, perhaps through a read error. The J gene is TRBJ2-7, the V gene TRBV20-1, with 9 bases lining up with TRBD1. CDR3 size: 16 residues. Germline CDR1 DFQATT, CDR2 SNEGSKA (reference sequence). This CDR3 reads CCARKSLTGGIYEQYF. The CDR3 DNA reads as TGCTGTGCTAGGAAATCGTTGACAGGGGGTATCTACGAGCAGTACTTC.

The rearrangement uses TRBV20-1 and TRBJ2-5; D is possibly TRBD1 or TRBD2 (5 bases each). Germline lookup yields CDR1 DFQATT and CDR2 SNEGSKA (reference sequence). The germline V and J ends were trimmed by 0 bases and 3 bases, with 11 bases remaining between them. The CDR3 is 14 residues long. CDR3 nucleotide sequence: TGCAGTGCTAGAGATTTGGGGGTAGAAGAGACCCAGTACTTC. This translates into CSARDLGVEETQYF.

This rearrangement joins TRBV5-4 to TRBJ1-6; 7 bases align to TRBD1. CDR1 SGHNT and CDR2 YYREEE come from the germline V gene (reference sequence). V lost 4 bases to trimming and J lost 9 bases; unmatched junction nucleotides: 7. The CDR3 contains 14 residues. The CDR3 nucleotides are TGTGCCAGCAGCATCGGGGACAGATCTTCACCCCTCCACTTT. Protein sequence: CASSIGDRSSPLHF.

This clonotype has a count of ten or more. The rearrangement uses TRBV4-1 and TRBJ1-5, with D perhaps matching TRBD1 (6 bases). In germline, CDR1 is MGHRA, CDR2 YSYEKL. This CDR3 is 15 amino acids long. V was shortened by 8 bases and J by 6 bases, with 20 bases between the two germline ends. The CDR3 loop is CASAPQGGGPQPQHF. In DNA form, the CDR3 reads TGCGCCAGCGCACCTCAAGGGGGGGGCCCTCAGCCCCAGCATTTT.

This clonotype appeared many times. The chain joins TRBV5-1 to TRBJ2-5; 8 nucleotides match TRBD1. The germline CDR1 and CDR2 sequences are SGHRS and YFSETQ. After removal of 5 bases from V and 2 bases from J, the junction contained 2 bases not matched to a gene. This CDR3 is built from 13 residues. The CDR3 loop reads CASRGTGQETQYF. CDR3 DNA: TGCGCCAGCAGGGGGACAGGACAAGAGACCCAGTACTTC. The full variable domain, rest sourced from reference TRBV5-1 and TRBJ2-5, is KAGVTQTPRYLIKTRGQQVTLSCSPISGHRSVSWYQQTPGQGLQFLFEYFSETQRNKGNFPGRFSGRQFSNSRSEMNVSTLELGDSALYLCASRGTGQETQYFGPGTRLLVL.

The table lists this clonotype with a count of one. The chain employs TRBV7-2 and TRBJ2-5; TRBD2 agrees at 9 bases. V dropped 1 base and J dropped 5; count of bases not matched to a gene: 5. The V gene's germline CDR1 is SGHTA and CDR2 FQGNSA. The CDR3 has 15 amino acids. The CDR3 DNA reads as TGTGCCAGCAGCTTAGGCGGGGGGGCCATGGAGACCCAGTACTTC. It yields the protein CASSLGGGAMETQYF.

This clonotype was counted between two and nine times. The rearrangement links TRBV7-9 to TRBJ2-5; TRBD1 matches at 9 bases. CDR1 and CDR2 (germline): SEHNR, FQNEAQ (reference sequence). The junction had 8 bases not matched to a gene; V was cut back by 5 bases and J by 4 bases. This CDR3 region has 15 residues. This chain's CDR3 is CASSPPDRGRETQYF. The CDR3 coding sequence is TGTGCCAGCAGCCCCCCGGACAGGGGTCGAGAGACCCAGTACTTC.

The sample holds many counts of this clonotype. The CDR3 loop is CASSRTGYNQPQHF. DNA of the CDR3: TGTGCCAGCAGCCGGACAGGGTACAATCAGCCCCAGCATTTT. The rearrangement joins TRBV7-9 to TRBJ1-5; TRBD1 matches at 8 bases. The germline V gene encodes CDR1 SEHNR and CDR2 FQNEAQ (reference sequence). V was clipped by 5 bases and J by 3 bases; unmatched bases: 3. This CDR3 is 14 amino acids long.

The chain has TRBV27 and TRBJ2-7; 8 nucleotides line up with TRBD1. Germline CDR1 reads MNHEY; CDR2 reads SMNVEV (reference sequence). This CDR3 comprises 16 residues. Trimming took 3 bases from V and 5 from J; bases not matched to a gene: 12. CDR3 region: CASSLLPGRGPDEQYF. The CDR3 nucleotides are TGTGCCAGCAGTTTGCTTCCCGGCAGGGGGCCTGACGAGCAGTACTTC.

This clonotype was detected a few times. The chain has TRBV20-1 and TRBJ1-4; TRBD1 is a possible D gene (5 bases). The germline CDR1 and CDR2 sequences are DFQATT and SNEGSKA (reference sequence). The CDR3 runs to 15 residues. With 3 bases removed from V and 4 bases from J, the gap between germline ends came to 15 bases. The CDR3 DNA follows: TGCAGTGCTAGTACTGCGGGCAGGGTTAATGAAAAACTGTTTTTT. This encodes CSASTAGRVNEKLFF.

This rearrangement joins TRBV5-1 to TRBJ2-5; unclear D gene. The length of the CDR3 is 17 residues. Trimming pared 0 bases from V and 5 bases from J, leaving 20 bases between. The germline gives CDR1 SGHRS, CDR2 YFSETQ. The DNA of the CDR3 is TGCGCCAGCAGCTTGGCTGAACTTACGGGCCCCGCGGAGACCCAGTACTTC. This gives the protein CASSLAELTGPAETQYF.

J is TRBJ1-5 and V is TRBV5-4; D uncertain. This CDR3 has 14 amino acids. Germline-derived CDR1 and CDR2 are SGHNT and YYREEE (reference sequence). With 4 bases removed from V and 1 base from J, the gap between germline ends came to 9 bases. CDR3 coding DNA: TGTGCCAGCAGCGTTATGGGAAGCAATCAGCCCCAGCATTTT. Translating it yields CASSVMGSNQPQHF.

This clonotype was observed a handful of times. This sequence joins TRBV12-3 or TRBV12-4 and TRBJ1-1; D gene ambiguous. The V gene lost 2 bases and the J gene lost 1 base, with 11 bases spanning the gap. The CDR3 spans 15 residues. The CDR3 coding sequence is TGTGCCAGCAGTTTAACTCGGACGGCGAACACTGAAGCTTTCTTT. Protein sequence: CASSLTRTANTEAFF.

In its sample, this clonotype was seen a few times. The V and J genes are TRBV20-1 and TRBJ2-1, with 9 bases matching TRBD2. Germline values: CDR1 DFQATT, CDR2 SNEGSKA (reference sequence). J gave up 4 bases and V 7 bases, and 14 bases lay outside the gene matches. The CDR3 is made up of 16 amino acids. The DNA for the CDR3 is TGCAGTGGCGGGGGGGGACAAATCGGAAGGTACAATGAGCAGTTCTTC. Amino acids: CSGGGGQIGRYNEQFF.

This clonotype was detected a few times. V gene TRBV4-1 combines with J gene TRBJ2-3, with 8 bases that match TRBD2. Germline V gene lookup returns CDR1 MGHRA and CDR2 YSYEKL. CDR3 length: 17 amino acids. V was pared by 0 bases and J by 7 bases, with 12 bases of the junction left unmatched. Written as DNA, the CDR3 is TGCGCCAGCAGCCAAGATCACCGGGGGGGCCAAAGAAATACGCAGTATTTT. It translates to CASSQDHRGGQRNTQYF.

The chain couples TRBV6-1 to TRBJ1-2, with TRBD1 as a possible D gene (5 bases). Trimming cost V 10 bases and J 8 bases, with 26 bases left between them. Looked up from germline, CDR1 is MNHNS and CDR2 is SASEGT. The CDR3 sequence is 15 residues long. The CDR3 spells CATFSTGTGKMGYTF. In nucleotides, the CDR3 is TGTGCCACCTTCTCCACCGGGACCGGGAAGATGGGCTACACCTTC.

There are a few counts of this clonotype. V and J are TRBV7-2 and TRBJ2-1; D is unclear. Between the trimmed V and J ends, which lost 5 bases and 0 bases, there was a span of 11 bases. Germline V gives CDR1 SGHTA, CDR2 FQGNSA. CDR3 size: 15 residues. The CDR3 spells CASSQARGSYNEQFF. Written as DNA, the CDR3 is TGTGCCAGCAGCCAAGCTAGAGGCTCCTACAATGAGCAGTTCTTC.

A few counts support this clonotype. The chain couples TRBV4-3 to TRBJ2-5; 11 bases line up with TRBD2. The CDR3 totals 17 residues. V lost 4 bases, J lost 5 bases, and 12 bases stayed unmatched. Germline values: CDR1 LGHNA, CDR2 YSLEER. The CDR3, as DNA: TGCGCCAGCAGCCTAGGGACTAGCGGAGCACTTTCGGAGACCCAGTACTTC. Amino acid sequence: CASSLGTSGALSETQYF.

This clonotype was seen a handful of times. The rearrangement links TRBV4-1 to TRBJ2-7; the match to TRBD1 covers 7 bases. J lost 5 bases, V lost 0 bases, and 10 bases had no gene match. CDR1 is MGHRA and CDR2 is YSYEKL in the germline V gene. CDR3 length: 16 amino acids. The DNA of the CDR3 is TGCGCCAGCAGCCAAGACGTTTCGAGGGGGCTCCACGAGCAGTACTTC. Translation gives CASSQDVSRGLHEQYF.

The chain is built from TRBV6-1 and TRBJ2-4; D not certain. The CDR3 covers 15 residues. Trimming pared 5 bases from V and 4 bases from J, leaving 15 bases between. In germline, CDR1 is MNHNS, CDR2 SASEGT. The CDR3 DNA reads TGTGCCAGCAGTCCCCGGGCCACCGGGAAAAACATTCAGTACTTC. This encodes CASSPRATGKNIQYF.